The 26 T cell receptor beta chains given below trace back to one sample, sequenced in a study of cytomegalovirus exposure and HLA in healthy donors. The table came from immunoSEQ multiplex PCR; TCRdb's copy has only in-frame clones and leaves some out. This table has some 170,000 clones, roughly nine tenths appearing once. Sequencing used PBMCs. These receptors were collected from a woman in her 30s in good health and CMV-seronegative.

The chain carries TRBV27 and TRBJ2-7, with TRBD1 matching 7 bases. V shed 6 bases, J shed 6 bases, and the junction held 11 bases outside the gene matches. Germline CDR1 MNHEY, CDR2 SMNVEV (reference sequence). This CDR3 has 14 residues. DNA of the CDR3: TGTGCCAGCAGACCTAATGGACAGGTCTTCGAGCAGTACTTC. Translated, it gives CASRPNGQVFEQYF.

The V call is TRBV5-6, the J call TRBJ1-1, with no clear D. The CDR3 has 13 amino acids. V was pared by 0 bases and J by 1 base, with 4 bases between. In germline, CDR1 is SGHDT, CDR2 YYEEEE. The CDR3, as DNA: TGTGCCAGCAGCTTGGGGGGGAACACTGAAGCTTTCTTT. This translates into CASSLGGNTEAFF. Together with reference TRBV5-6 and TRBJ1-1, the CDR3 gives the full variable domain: DAGVTQSPTHLIKTRGQQVTLRCSPKSGHDTVSWYQQALGQGPQFIFQYYEEEERQRGNFPDRFSGHQFPNYSSELNVNALLLGDSALYLCASSLGGNTEAFFGQGTRLTVV.

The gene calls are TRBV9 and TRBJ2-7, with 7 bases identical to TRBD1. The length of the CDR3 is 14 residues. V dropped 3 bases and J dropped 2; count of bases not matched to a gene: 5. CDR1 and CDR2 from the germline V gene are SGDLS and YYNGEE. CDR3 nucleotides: TGTGCCAGCAGCGCTGGGACAGTAACCTACGAGCAGTACTTC. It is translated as CASSAGTVTYEQYF.

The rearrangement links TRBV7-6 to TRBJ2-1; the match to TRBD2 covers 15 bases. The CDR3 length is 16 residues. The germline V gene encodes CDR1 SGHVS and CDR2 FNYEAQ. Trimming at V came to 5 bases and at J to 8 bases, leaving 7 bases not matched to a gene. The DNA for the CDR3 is TGTGCCAGCAGCCCCAGGACTAGCGGGGGGGGCGATGAGCAGTTCTTC. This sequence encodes CASSPRTSGGGDEQFF.

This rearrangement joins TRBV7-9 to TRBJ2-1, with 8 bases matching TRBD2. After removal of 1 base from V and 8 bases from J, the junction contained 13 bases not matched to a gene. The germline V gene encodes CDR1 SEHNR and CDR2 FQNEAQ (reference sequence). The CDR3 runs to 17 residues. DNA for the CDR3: TGTGCCAGCAGCTTAGGCGGGTCGGGAGGGTTGGTTGATGAGCAGTTCTTC. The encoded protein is CASSLGGSGGLVDEQFF.

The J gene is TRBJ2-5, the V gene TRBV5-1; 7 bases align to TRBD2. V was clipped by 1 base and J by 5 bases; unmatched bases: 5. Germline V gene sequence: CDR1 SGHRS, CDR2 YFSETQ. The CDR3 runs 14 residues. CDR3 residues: CASSLTSAWETQYF. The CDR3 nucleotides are TGCGCCAGCAGCTTGACTAGCGCGTGGGAGACCCAGTACTTC.

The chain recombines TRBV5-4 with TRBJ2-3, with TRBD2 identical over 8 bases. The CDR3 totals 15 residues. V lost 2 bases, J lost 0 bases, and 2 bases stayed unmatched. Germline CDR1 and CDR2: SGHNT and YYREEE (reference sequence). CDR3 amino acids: CASSLAGESTDTQYF. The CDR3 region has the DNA TGTGCCAGCAGCTTAGCGGGGGAGAGCACAGATACGCAGTATTTT.

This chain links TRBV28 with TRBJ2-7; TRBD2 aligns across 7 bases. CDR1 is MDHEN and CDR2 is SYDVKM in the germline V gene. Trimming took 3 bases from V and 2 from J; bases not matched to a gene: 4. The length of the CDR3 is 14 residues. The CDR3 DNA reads TGTGCCAGCAGTTTTCGGGGGAGGGCCTACGAGCAGTACTTC. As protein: CASSFRGRAYEQYF.

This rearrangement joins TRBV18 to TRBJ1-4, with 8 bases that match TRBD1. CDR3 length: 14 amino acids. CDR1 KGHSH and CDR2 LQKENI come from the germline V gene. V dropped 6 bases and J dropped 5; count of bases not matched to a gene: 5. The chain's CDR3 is CASSTGTGNEKLFF. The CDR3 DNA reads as TGTGCCAGCTCCACCGGGACAGGCAATGAAAAACTGTTTTTT.

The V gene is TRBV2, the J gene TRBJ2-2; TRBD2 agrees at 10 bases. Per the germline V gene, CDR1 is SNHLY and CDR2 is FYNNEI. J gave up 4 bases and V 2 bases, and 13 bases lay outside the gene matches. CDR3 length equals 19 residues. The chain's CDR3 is CASSEISPSGSVSTGELFF. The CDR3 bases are TGTGCCAGCAGTGAAATTAGTCCTAGCGGGAGTGTGAGCACCGGGGAGCTGTTTTTT.

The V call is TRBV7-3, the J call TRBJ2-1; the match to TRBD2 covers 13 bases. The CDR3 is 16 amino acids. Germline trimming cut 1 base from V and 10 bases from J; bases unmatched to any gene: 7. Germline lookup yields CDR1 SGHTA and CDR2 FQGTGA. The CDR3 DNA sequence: TGTGCCAGCAGCTTAATACTAGCGGGAGGGCCTGGAGAGCAGTTCTTC. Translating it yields CASSLILAGGPGEQFF.

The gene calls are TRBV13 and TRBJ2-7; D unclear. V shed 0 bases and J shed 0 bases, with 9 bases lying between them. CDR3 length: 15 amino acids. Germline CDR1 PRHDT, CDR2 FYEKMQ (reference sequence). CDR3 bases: TGTGCCAGCAGCTTAGGAGGCAGCAACTCCTACGAGCAGTACTTC. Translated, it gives CASSLGGSNSYEQYF. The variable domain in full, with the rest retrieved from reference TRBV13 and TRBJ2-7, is AAGVIQSPRHLIKEKRETATLKCYPIPRHDTVYWYQQGPGQDPQFLISFYEKMQSDKGSIPDRFSAQQFSDYHSELNMSSLELGDSALYFCASSLGGSNSYEQYFGPGTRLTVT.

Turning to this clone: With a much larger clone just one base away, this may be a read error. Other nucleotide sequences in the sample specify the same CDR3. This CDR3 reads CASSASSYEQYF. CDR3 nucleotide sequence: TGTGCCAGCAGCGCCAGCTCCTACGAGCAGTACTTC. The gene calls are TRBV5-4 and TRBJ2-7; D uncertain. The CDR3 is 12 amino acids. CDR1 is SGHNT and CDR2 is YYREEE in the germline V gene (reference sequence). Trimming shortened V by 4 bases and J by 0 bases, and 5 bases separated the two germline ends.

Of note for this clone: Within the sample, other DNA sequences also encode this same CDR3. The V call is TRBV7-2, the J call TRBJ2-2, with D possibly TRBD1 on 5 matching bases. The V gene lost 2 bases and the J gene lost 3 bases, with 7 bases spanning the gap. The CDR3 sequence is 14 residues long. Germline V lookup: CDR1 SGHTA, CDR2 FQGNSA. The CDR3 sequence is CASSLSRDTGELFF. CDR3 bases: TGTGCCAGCAGCTTATCCAGGGACACCGGGGAGCTGTTTTTT.

The CDR3 DNA is TGTGCCAGTAGTGTAACCGGGACAGGGTTCATGGATACGCAGTATTTT. This encodes CASSVTGTGFMDTQYF. The V and J genes are TRBV19 and TRBJ2-3, with 9 bases that match TRBD1. The CDR3 spans 16 residues. The germline CDR1 and CDR2 sequences are LNHDA and SQIVND (reference sequence). The V segment lost 5 bases and the J segment 6 bases; nucleotides outside the gene matches: 12. The variable domain in full, with the rest retrieved from reference TRBV19 and TRBJ2-3, is DGGITQSPKYLFRKEGQNVTLSCEQNLNHDAMYWYRQDPGQGLRLIYYSQIVNDFQKGDIAEGYSVSREKKESFPLTVTSAQKNPTAFYLCASSVTGTGFMDTQYFGPGTRLTVL.

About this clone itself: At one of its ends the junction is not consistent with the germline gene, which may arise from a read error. DNA for the CDR3: TGTGCCAGCAGTTTCATTGCTAGCACCGATACGCAGTATTTT. Translated: CASSFIASTDTQYF. This sequence joins TRBV28 and TRBJ2-3, with D possibly being TRBD2 (5 bases). CDR3 length equals 14 residues. CDR1 is MDHEN, CDR2 SYDVKM, per germline.

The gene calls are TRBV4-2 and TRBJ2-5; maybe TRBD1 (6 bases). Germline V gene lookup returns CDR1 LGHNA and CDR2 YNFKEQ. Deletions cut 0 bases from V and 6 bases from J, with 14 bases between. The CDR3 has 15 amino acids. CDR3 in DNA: TGTGCCAGCAGCCAAGAGGGGGCCACCTACCAGACCCAGTACTTC. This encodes CASSQEGATYQTQYF.

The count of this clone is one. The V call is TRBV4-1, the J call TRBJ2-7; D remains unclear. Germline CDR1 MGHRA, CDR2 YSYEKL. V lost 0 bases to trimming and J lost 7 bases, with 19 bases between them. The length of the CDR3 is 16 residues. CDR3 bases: TGCGCCAGCAGCCAAGAGTCAGGCGGACCTTCTGGAGAGCAGTACTTC. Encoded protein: CASSQESGGPSGEQYF.

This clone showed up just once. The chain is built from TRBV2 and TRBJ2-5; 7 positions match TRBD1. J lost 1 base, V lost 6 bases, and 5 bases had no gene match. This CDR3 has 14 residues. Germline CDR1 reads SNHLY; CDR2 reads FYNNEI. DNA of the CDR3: TGTGCCAGCAGCGAGGGGACAGCCCAAGAGACCCAGTACTTC. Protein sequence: CASSEGTAQETQYF.

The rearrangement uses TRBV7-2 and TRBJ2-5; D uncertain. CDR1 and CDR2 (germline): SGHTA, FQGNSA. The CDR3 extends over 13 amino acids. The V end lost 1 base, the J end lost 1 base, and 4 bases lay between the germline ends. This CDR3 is CASSLGFQETQYF. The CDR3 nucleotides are TGTGCCAGCAGCTTAGGATTCCAAGAGACCCAGTACTTC. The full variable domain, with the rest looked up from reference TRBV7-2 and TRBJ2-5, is GAGVSQSPSNKVTEKGKDVELRCDPISGHTALYWYRQSLGQGLEFLIYFQGNSAPDKSGLPSDRFSAERTGGSVSTLTIQRTQQEDSAVYLCASSLGFQETQYFGPGTRLLVL.

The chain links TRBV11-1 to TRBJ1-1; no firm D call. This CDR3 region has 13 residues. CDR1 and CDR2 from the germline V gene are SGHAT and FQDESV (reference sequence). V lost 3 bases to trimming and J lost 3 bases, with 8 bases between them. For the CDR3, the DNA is TGTGCCAGCAGCTTCCCGGAGGACACTGAAGCTTTCTTT. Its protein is CASSFPEDTEAFF.

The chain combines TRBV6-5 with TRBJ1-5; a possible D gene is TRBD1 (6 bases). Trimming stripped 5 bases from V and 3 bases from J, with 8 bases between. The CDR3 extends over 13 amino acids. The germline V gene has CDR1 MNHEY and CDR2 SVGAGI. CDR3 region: CASSRDTNQPQHF. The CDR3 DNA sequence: TGTGCCAGCAGTAGGGACACCAATCAGCCCCAGCATTTT.

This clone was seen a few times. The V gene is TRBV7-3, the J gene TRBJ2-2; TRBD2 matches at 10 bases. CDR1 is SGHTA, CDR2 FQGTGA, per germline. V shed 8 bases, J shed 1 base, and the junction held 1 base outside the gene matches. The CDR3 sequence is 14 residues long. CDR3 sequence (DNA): TGTGCCAGCCGGACTAGCGGGAACACCGGGGAGCTGTTTTTT. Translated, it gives CASRTSGNTGELFF.

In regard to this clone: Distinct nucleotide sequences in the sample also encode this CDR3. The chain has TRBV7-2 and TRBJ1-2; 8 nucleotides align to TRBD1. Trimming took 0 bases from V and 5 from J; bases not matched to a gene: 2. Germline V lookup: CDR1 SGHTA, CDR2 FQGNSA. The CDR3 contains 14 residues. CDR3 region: CASSLADRGYGYTF. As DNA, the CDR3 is TGTGCCAGCAGCTTAGCCGACAGGGGATATGGCTACACCTTC.

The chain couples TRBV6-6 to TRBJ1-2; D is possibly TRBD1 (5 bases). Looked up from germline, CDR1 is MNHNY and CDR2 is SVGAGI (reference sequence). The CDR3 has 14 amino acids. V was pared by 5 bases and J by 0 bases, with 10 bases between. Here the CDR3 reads CASSGTASNYGYTF. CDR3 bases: TGTGCCAGCAGTGGGACGGCCTCTAACTATGGCTACACCTTC.

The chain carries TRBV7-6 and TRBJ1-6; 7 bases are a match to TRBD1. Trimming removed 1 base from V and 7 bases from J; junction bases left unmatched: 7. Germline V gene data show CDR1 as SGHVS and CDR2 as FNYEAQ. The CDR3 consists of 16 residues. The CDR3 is CASSLGNRDRNSPLHF. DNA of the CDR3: TGTGCCAGCAGCTTAGGCAACCGGGACAGAAATTCACCCCTCCACTTT.